This T cell receptor (beta chain) was sequenced during a study of regulatory T cells in long-lasting Graves disease. V was pared by 4 bases and J by 8 bases, with 10 bases of the junction left unmatched. The CDR3 contains 14 residues. Germline V gene data show CDR1 as SQVTM and CDR2 as ANQGSEA. With iRepertoire HTBI primers and Arm-PCR of CDR3 regions, TCR beta libraries were built. TCRdb redid the calling of the multiplex PCR reads with MiXCR, one entry per CDR3 protein. The table lists 400,000 to 550,000 distinct CDR3 sequences, 16% of them singletons. There are many counts of this clonotype. As for time point: newly diagnosed GD, antithyroid drugs for less than 3 months. From RNA extracted from PBMCs, the TCR library was made. This same sample was also taken into another study, of T cells in Graves' hyperthyroidism and ophthalmopathy. From that second work: The HTBI set primed first-round TCR CDR3 RT-PCR.

This sequence joins TRBV29-1 and TRBJ2-1, with 8 bases that match TRBD1. Specimen: peripheral blood mononuclear cells (PBMCs), collected at new diagnosis, from a patient treated with antithyroid drugs. The source of this sequence is a woman younger than 45 with Graves disease. CDR3: CSVVQTGDGDEQFF. CDR3 in DNA: TGCAGCGTTGTCCAGACAGGGGATGGCGATGAGCAGTTCTTC.